The next 13 T cell receptor beta chains were all read from a single sample in a study of T cells in Graves' hyperthyroidism and ophthalmopathy. There were TCR beta CDR3 regions amplified from RNA transcripts. A set of HTBI primers served as the primers for a first-round RT-PCR of the TCR CDR3. TCRdb analysed the multiplex PCR reads with MiXCR anew, one entry per CDR3 protein. The sample comprises a few hundred thousand distinct CDR3 sequences, 20% to 25% of which are singletons, and less than 85% rests with the top ten. Sequenced sample: blood. The source is a man aged 50 to 59 with Graves' hyperthyroidism.

At least ten counts were recorded for this clonotype. The chain couples TRBV20-1 to TRBJ2-7, with TRBD2 matching over 7 bases. J was trimmed by 6 bases and V by 8 bases; bases with no gene match: 10. The CDR3 totals 12 residues. Germline CDR1 reads DFQATT; CDR2 reads SNEGSKA (reference sequence). The CDR3 loop is CSKSGKDGEQYF. CDR3 DNA: TGCAGTAAAAGCGGGAAGGATGGCGAGCAGTACTTC.

This clonotype has a handful of counts. The genes are TRBV12-5 and TRBJ2-1; D possibly uses TRBD1 or TRBD2 (5 bases each). The V gene's germline CDR1 is LGHNT and CDR2 FRNRAP. This CDR3 is built from 14 residues. Trimming took 4 bases from V and 0 from J, leaving 7 bases between them. The CDR3 reads CASGWGSSYNEQFF. CDR3 bases: TGTGCTAGTGGTTGGGGGAGCTCCTACAATGAGCAGTTCTTC.

This clonotype was counted between two and nine times. The V gene is TRBV2, the J gene TRBJ2-5, with 9 bases matching TRBD2. The CDR3 consists of 14 residues. Trimming took 5 bases from V and 5 from J; bases not matched to a gene: 6. Germline assignment: CDR1 SNHLY and CDR2 FYNNEI. CDR3 protein: CASSNGTSYETQYF. CDR3 in DNA: TGTGCCAGCAGTAACGGGACTAGCTATGAGACCCAGTACTTC.

In this sample, this clonotype turned up a few times. The chain carries TRBV4-1 and TRBJ2-7; 14 bases agree with TRBD2. Per germline, CDR1 MGHRA and CDR2 YSYEKL. The V segment lost 0 bases and the J segment 3 bases; nucleotides outside the gene matches: 1. The length of the CDR3 is 16 residues. In DNA, the CDR3 is TGCGCCAGCAGCCAAGACGGGACTAGCGGGAGCTACGAGCAGTACTTC. It encodes CASSQDGTSGSYEQYF.

This clonotype was seen many times. The chain couples TRBV30 to TRBJ2-1; 9 nucleotides agree with TRBD2. Germline loops: CDR1 GTSNPN, CDR2 SVGIG (reference sequence). The CDR3 spans 14 residues. V was pared by 4 bases and J by 9 bases, with 10 bases of the junction left unmatched. The CDR3 DNA is TGTGCCTGGATGAGTATGGGCGGGAGGGGTGAGCAGTTCTTC. It specifies CAWMSMGGRGEQFF.

This clonotype was seen at least ten times. This sequence joins TRBV24-1 and TRBJ2-5; 13 nucleotides agree with TRBD2. Germline loops: CDR1 KGHDR, CDR2 SFDVKD. CDR3 length equals 17 residues. Trimming cost V 4 bases and J 5 bases; bases outside gene matches: 9. CDR3 sequence reads: CATSDRRLAGGWETQYF. The CDR3, as DNA: TGTGCCACCAGTGACCGACGACTAGCGGGAGGTTGGGAGACCCAGTACTTC.

The chain recombines TRBV29-1 with TRBJ1-2; D not resolved. CDR1 SQVTM and CDR2 ANQGSEA come from the germline V gene. The V end lost 3 bases, the J end lost 4 bases, and 3 bases lay between the germline ends. CDR3 length: 10 residues. The CDR3 protein is CSVDGYGYTF. CDR3 sequence (DNA): TGCAGCGTTGACGGCTATGGCTACACCTTC.

This clonotype appeared many times. V and J are TRBV3-1 and TRBJ2-5; possibly TRBD2 for D (7 bases). The germline V gene has CDR1 LGHDT and CDR2 YNNKEL (reference sequence). CDR3 length: 18 amino acids. The V gene lost 0 bases and the J gene lost 0 bases, with 17 bases spanning the gap. CDR3 sequence reads: CASSQEGASGKYQETQYF. CDR3 sequence (DNA): TGTGCCAGCAGCCAAGAGGGGGCTAGCGGAAAGTACCAAGAGACCCAGTACTTC.

This clonotype was seen a handful of times. V gene TRBV27 combines with J gene TRBJ1-4; the D gene is possibly TRBD1 (5 bases). CDR3 size: 15 residues. The V end lost 5 bases, the J end lost 4 bases, and 14 bases lay between the germline ends. The germline CDR1 and CDR2 sequences are MNHEY and SMNVEV (reference sequence). As DNA, the CDR3 is TGTGCCAGCAGTCCGAGAGACAGCCTTAATGAAAAACTGTTTTTT. The encoded protein is CASSPRDSLNEKLFF.

Written as DNA, the CDR3 is TGTGCCAGTAGTATCCCGGGAGGGGTAGAGACCCAGTACTTC. It is translated as CASSIPGGVETQYF. The V and J genes are TRBV19 and TRBJ2-5, with 8 positions matching TRBD2. V lost 3 bases, J lost 4 bases, and 4 bases stayed unmatched. CDR1 and CDR2 from the germline V gene are LNHDA and SQIVND (reference sequence). This CDR3 is built from 14 residues. Combining the CDR3 with reference TRBV19 and TRBJ2-5 gives the whole variable domain DGGITQSPKYLFRKEGQNVTLSCEQNLNHDAMYWYRQDPGQGLRLIYYSQIVNDFQKGDIAEGYSVSREKKESFPLTVTSAQKNPTAFYLCASSIPGGVETQYFGPGTRLLVL.

This clonotype has more than one count but fewer than ten. The DNA of the CDR3 is TGTGCCAGCAGCCAATCTGTGTCTGGGGCCAACGTCCTGACTTTC. This sequence encodes CASSQSVSGANVLTF. The chain employs TRBV3-1 and TRBJ2-6; no reliable D call. Trimming removed 2 bases from V and 1 base from J, with 6 bases in between. Germline loops: CDR1 LGHDT, CDR2 YNNKEL (reference sequence). There are 15 residues in the CDR3.

This clonotype was observed many times. The chain is built from TRBV27 and TRBJ1-1, with 7 bases matching TRBD1. Germline V gene lookup returns CDR1 MNHEY and CDR2 SMNVEV (reference sequence). This CDR3 region has 18 residues. Unmatched junction bases numbered 16, after V lost 0 bases and J lost 6 bases. DNA for the CDR3: TGTGCCAGCAGTTTATCATCGAATTCGGGGACAGCCAACCCTGAAGCTTTCTTT. Its protein is CASSLSSNSGTANPEAFF.

The V and J genes are TRBV19 and TRBJ1-4; tentative D call: TRBD1 (5 bases). Germline CDR1 LNHDA, CDR2 SQIVND (reference sequence). This CDR3 spans 13 amino acids. V was pared by 6 bases and J by 8 bases, with 13 bases between. CDR3 region: CASRIRGSEKLFF. DNA for the CDR3: TGTGCCAGTAGAATCCGGGGCTCCGAAAAACTGTTTTTT. Drawing the rest from reference TRBV19 and TRBJ1-4, the complete variable domain is DGGITQSPKYLFRKEGQNVTLSCEQNLNHDAMYWYRQDPGQGLRLIYYSQIVNDFQKGDIAEGYSVSREKKESFPLTVTSAQKNPTAFYLCASRIRGSEKLFFGSGTQLSVL.